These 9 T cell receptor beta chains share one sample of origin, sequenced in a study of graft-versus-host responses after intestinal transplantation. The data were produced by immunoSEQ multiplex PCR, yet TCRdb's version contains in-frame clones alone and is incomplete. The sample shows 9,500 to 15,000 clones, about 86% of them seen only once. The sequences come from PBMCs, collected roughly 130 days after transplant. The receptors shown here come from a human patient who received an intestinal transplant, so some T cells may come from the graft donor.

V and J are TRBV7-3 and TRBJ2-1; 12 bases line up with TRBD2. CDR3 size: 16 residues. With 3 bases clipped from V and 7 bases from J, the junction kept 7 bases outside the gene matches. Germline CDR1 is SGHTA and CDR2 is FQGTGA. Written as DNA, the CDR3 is TGTGCCAGCAGCTTCCGACCTGGACTAGCGGGGAATGAGCAGTTCTTC. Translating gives CASSFRPGLAGNEQFF.

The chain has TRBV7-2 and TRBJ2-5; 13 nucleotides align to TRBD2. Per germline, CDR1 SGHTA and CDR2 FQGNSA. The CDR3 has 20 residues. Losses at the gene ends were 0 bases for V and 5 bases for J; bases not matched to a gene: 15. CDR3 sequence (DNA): TGTGCCAGCAGCTTAGCCATTACATGGACTAGCGGGAGATTGCGGGAGACCCAGTACTTC. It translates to CASSLAITWTSGRLRETQYF.

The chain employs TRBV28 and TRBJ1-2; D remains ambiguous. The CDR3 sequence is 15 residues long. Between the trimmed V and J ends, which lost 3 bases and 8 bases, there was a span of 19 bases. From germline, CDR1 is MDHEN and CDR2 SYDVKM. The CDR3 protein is CASSFSPRAPMGYTF. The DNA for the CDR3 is TGTGCCAGCAGTTTCTCCCCAAGGGCGCCCATGGGCTACACCTTC.

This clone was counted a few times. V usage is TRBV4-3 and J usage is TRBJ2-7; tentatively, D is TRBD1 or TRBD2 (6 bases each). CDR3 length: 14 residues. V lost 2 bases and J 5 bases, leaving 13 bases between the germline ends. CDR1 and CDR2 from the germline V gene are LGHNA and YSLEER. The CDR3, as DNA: TGCGCCAGCAGCCAACAAACAGGGACTGACGAGCAGTACTTC. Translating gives CASSQQTGTDEQYF.

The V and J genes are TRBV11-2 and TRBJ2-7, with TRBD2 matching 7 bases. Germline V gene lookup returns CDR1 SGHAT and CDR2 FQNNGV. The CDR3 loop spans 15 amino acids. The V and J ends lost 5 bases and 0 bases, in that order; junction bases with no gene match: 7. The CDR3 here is CASSNSGESSYEQYF. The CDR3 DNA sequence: TGTGCCAGCAGCAACAGCGGGGAAAGCTCCTACGAGCAGTACTTC.

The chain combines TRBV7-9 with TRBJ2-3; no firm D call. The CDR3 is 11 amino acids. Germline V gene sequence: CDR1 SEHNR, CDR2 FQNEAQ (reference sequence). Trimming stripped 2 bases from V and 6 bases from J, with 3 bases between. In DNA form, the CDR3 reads TGTGCCAGCAGCTTATTCGATACGCAGTATTTT. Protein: CASSLFDTQYF.

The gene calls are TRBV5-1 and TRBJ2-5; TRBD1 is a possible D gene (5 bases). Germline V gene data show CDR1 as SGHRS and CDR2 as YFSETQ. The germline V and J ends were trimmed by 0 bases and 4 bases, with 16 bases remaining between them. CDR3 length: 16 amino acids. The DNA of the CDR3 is TGCGCCAGCAGCTTGGAAACGGCAGGGAATGGAGAGACCCAGTACTTC. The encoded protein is CASSLETAGNGETQYF.

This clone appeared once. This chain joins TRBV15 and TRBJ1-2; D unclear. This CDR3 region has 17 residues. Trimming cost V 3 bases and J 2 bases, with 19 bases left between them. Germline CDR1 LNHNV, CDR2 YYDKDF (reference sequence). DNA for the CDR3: TGTGCCACCAGCAGCCACCGGGCCTGGACGGCGAACTATGGCTACACCTTC. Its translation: CATSSHRAWTANYGYTF. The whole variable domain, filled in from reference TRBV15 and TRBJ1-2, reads DAMVIQNPRYQVTQFGKPVTLSCSQTLNHNVMYWYQQKSSQAPKLLFHYYDKDFNNEADTPDNFQSRRPNTSFCFLDIRSPGLGDTAMYLCATSSHRAWTANYGYTFGSGTRLTVV.

CDR3 nucleotide sequence: TGCGCCAGCAGCCAAGATCGGGCTACCTACAATGAGCAGTTCTTC. It is translated as CASSQDRATYNEQFF. The chain combines TRBV4-1 with TRBJ2-1; no clear D. Per the germline V gene, CDR1 is MGHRA and CDR2 is YSYEKL. This CDR3 is 15 amino acids long. V was shortened by 0 bases and J by 2 bases, with 8 bases between the two germline ends.